This T cell receptor beta chain was recovered during a study of T cells in women clearing cervical HPV infection. Across the whole study: Controls gave blood once infection was undetectable; cases at lesion identification. Broader study findings: Each sample's T-cell count was unknown, possibly confounding richness.

The trim removed 3 bases at V and 3 bases at J, leaving 9 bases unmatched. The V gene's germline CDR1 is SNHLY and CDR2 FYNNEI. CDR3 length: 16 amino acids. Here immunoSEQ multiplex PCR was the method, and the copy in TCRdb shows in-frame clones only, minus some. This table lists about 24,000 clones. As for this clone: What it binds is not known. The CDR3 is cut off 3 residues early in the read; its end comes from the germline J gene.

The sequence came from a woman between 18 and 75 years old with a cervical HPV16 infection that either progressed to CIN3+ or cleared (not recorded which). The material sequenced was blood buffy coat. The rearrangement joins TRBV2 to TRBJ2-5; TRBD1 matches at 8 bases. The CDR3 bases that were read are TGTGCCAGCAGTGACTATGGACAGGGTGGGAAAGAGACC. Protein sequence: CASSDYGQGGKET. The complete CDR3 reads CASSDYGQGGKETQYF.